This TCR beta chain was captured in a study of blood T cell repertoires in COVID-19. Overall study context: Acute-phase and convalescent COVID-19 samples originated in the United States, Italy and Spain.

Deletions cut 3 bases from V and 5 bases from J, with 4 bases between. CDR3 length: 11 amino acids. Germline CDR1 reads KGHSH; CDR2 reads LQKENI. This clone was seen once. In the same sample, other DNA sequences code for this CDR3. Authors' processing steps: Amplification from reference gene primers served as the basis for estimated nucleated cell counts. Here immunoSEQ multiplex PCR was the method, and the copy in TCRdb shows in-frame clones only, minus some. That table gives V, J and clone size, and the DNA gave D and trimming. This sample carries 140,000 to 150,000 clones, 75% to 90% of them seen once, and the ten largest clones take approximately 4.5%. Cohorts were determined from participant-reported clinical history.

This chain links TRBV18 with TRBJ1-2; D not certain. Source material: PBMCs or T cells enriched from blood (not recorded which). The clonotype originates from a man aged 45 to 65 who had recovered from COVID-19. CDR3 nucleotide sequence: TGTGCCAGCTCACCCTCTTATGGCTACACCTTC. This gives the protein CASSPSYGYTF. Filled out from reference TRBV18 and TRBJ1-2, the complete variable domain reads NAGVMQNPRHLVRRRGQEARLRCSPMKGHSHVYWYRQLPEEGLKFMVYLQKENIIDESGMPKERFSAEFPKEGPSILRIQQVVRGDSAAYFCASSPSYGYTFGSGTRLTVV.